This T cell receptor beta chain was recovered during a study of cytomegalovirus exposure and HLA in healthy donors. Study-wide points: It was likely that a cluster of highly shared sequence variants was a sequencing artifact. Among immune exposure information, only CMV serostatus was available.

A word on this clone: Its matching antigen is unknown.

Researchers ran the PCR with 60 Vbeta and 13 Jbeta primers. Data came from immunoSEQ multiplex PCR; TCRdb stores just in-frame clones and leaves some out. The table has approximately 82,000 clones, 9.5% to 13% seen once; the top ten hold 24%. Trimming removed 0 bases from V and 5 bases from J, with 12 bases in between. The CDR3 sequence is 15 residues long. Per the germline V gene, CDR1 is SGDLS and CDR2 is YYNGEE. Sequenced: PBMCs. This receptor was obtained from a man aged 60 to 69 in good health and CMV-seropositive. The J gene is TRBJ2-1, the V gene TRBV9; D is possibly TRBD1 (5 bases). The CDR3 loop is CASSVAGGQHNEQFF. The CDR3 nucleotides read TGTGCCAGCAGCGTAGCGGGTGGACAACACAATGAGCAGTTCTTC. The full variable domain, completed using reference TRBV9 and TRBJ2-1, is DSGVTQTPKHLITATGQRVTLRCSPRSGDLSVYWYQQSLDQGLQFLIQYYNGEERAKGNILERFSAQQFPDLHSELNLSSLELGDSALYFCASSVAGGQHNEQFFGPGTRLTVL.